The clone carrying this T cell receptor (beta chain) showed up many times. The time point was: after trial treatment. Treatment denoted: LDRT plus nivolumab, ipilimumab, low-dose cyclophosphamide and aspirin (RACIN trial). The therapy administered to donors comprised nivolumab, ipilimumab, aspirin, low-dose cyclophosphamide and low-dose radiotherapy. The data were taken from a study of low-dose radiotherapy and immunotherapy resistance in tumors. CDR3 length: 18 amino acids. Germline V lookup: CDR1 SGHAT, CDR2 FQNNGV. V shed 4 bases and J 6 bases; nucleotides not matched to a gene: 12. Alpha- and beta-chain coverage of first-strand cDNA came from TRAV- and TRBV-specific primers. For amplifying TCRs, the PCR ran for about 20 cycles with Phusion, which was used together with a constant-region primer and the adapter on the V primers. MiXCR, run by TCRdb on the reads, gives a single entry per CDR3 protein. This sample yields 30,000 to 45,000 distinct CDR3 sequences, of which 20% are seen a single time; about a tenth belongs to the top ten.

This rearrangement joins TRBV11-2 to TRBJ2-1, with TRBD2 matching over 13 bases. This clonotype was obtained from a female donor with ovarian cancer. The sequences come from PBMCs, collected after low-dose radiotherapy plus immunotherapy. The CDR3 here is CASSSYGLAGVLGNEQFF. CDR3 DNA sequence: TGTGCCAGCAGCTCATACGGACTAGCGGGGGTCTTGGGCAATGAGCAGTTCTTC.